This TCR beta chain was sequenced for a study of cytomegalovirus exposure and HLA in healthy donors. Whole-study results and caveats: In vitro assays verified that three CMV-associated chains recognized CMV antigens specifically.

Comments on this clone: Its target is unknown.

Trimming pared 6 bases from V and 7 bases from J, leaving 7 bases between. This CDR3 is 12 amino acids long. Germline CDR1 is MNHEY and CDR2 is SMNVEV (reference sequence). The PCR made use of 60 Vbeta and 13 Jbeta primers. TCRdb's table, derived via immunoSEQ multiplex PCR, lists solely in-frame clones and lacks some. The sample contains 60,000 or so clones, roughly 71% of which appear only once. The sequenced sample was PBMCs. V and J are TRBV27 and TRBJ1-6, with a tentative D call TRBD1 (5 bases). The origin of this receptor is a man over 45 in good health and CMV-seropositive. The CDR3 sequence is CASSRGNSPLHF. For the CDR3, the DNA is TGTGCCAGCAGCCGGGGGAATTCACCCCTCCACTTT.